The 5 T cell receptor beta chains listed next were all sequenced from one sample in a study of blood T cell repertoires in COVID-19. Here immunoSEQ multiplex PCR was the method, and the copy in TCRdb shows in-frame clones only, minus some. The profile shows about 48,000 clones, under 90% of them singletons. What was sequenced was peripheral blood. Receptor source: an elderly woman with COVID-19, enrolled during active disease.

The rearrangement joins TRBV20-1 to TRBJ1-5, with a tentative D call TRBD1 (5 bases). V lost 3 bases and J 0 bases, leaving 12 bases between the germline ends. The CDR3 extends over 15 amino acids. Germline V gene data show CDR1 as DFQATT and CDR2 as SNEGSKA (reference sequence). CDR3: CSASLGGDSNQPQHF. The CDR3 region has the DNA TGCAGTGCTAGTTTGGGGGGTGATAGCAATCAGCCCCAGCATTTT.

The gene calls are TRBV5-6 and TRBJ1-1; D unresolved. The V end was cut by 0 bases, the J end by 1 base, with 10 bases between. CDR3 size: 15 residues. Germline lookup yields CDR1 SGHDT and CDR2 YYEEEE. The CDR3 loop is CASSLEPGRNTEAFF. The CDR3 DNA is TGTGCCAGCAGCTTGGAGCCAGGAAGGAACACTGAAGCTTTCTTT.

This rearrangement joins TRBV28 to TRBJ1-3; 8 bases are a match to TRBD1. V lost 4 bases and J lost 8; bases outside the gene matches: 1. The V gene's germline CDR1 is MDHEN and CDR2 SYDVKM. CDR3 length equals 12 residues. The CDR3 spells CASSYRGDTIYF. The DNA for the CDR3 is TGTGCCAGCAGTTACAGGGGGGACACCATATATTTT.

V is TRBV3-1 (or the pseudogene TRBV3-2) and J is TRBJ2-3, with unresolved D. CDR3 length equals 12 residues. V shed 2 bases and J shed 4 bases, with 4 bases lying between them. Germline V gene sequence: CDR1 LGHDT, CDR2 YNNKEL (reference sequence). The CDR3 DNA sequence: TGTGCCAGCAGCCAATCCGCAGATACGCAGTATTTT. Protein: CASSQSADTQYF.

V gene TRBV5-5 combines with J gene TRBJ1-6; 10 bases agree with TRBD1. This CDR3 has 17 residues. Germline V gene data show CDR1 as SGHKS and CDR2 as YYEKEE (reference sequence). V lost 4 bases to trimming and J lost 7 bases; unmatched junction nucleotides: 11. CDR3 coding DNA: TGTGCCAGCAGCGCCAGTGTGGGACAGGGGTGGAATTCACCCCTCCACTTT. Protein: CASSASVGQGWNSPLHF.